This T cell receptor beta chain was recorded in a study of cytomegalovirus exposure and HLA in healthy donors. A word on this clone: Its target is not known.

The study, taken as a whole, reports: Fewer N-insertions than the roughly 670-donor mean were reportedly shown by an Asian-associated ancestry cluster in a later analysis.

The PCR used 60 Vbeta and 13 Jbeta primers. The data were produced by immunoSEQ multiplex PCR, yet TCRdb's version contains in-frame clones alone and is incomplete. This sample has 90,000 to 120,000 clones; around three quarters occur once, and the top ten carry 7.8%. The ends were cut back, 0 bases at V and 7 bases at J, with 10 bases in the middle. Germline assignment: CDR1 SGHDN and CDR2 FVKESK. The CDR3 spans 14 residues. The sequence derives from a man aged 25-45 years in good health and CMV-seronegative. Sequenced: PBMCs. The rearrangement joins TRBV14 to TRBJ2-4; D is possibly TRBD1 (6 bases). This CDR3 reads CASSQDPGVNIQYF. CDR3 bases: TGTGCCAGCAGCCAAGATCCAGGGGTGAACATTCAGTACTTC.